Listed below are T cell receptor beta chains from one sample, sequenced in a study of blood T cell repertoires in COVID-19. The data were produced by immunoSEQ multiplex PCR, yet TCRdb's version contains in-frame clones alone and is incomplete. Among about 200,000 clones listed, about 88% were seen once. The sample comprised peripheral blood. The receptors here all came from a man aged 50-60 years with COVID-19, enrolled during active disease. The CDR3 runs from the conserved cysteine through the conserved F or W. A D gene is named only where the DNA matches it firmly. Part of the rows lack a size; the others show once, few, many or a class for expanded clones.

J | D | V | size | CDR3 | DNA
TRBJ1-1 | - | TRBV19 | - | CASGGSEAFF | TGTGCCAGTGGAGGGAGCGAAGCTTTCTTT
TRBJ2-3 | - | TRBV3-1/TRBV3-2 | - | CASSQGLAGTDTQYF | TGTGCCAGCAGCCAAGGTCTAGCCGGCACAGATACGCAGTATTTT
TRBJ2-7 | TRBD1 | TRBV7-2 | - | CASRGGQGYYEQYF | TGTGCCAGCAGGGGGGGACAGGGGTATTACGAGCAGTACTTC
TRBJ1-2 | TRBD1 | TRBV5-6 | - | CASSYQGDYGYTF | TGTGCCAGCAGCTACCAGGGGGACTATGGCTACACCTTC
TRBJ2-7 | - | TRBV6-2/TRBV6-3 | - | CASSRFYEQYF | TGTGCCAGCAGTCGGTTCTACGAGCAGTACTTC
TRBJ1-4 | - | TRBV11-2 | once | CASSLTAAATNEKLFF | TGTGCCAGCAGCTTGACAGCCGCGGCAACTAATGAAAAACTGTTTTTT
TRBJ2-7 | TRBD1 | TRBV2 | - | CASKETGASYEQYF | TGTGCCAGCAAAGAGACAGGGGCCTCCTACGAGCAGTACTTC
TRBJ2-5 | - | TRBV10-3 | - | CAISESRTDPGTQYF | TGTGCCATCAGTGAGTCGAGGACTGATCCGGGGACCCAGTACTTC
TRBJ2-1 | - | TRBV5-8 | - | CASSLGGVPSYNEQFF | TGTGCCAGCAGCTTGGGAGGTGTTCCTTCCTACAATGAGCAGTTCTTC
TRBJ1-1 | TRBD1 | TRBV19 | once | CASSIDRGLPEAFF | TGTGCCAGTAGTATCGACAGGGGGCTCCCGGAAGCTTTCTTT
TRBJ1-1 | - | TRBV18 | - | CASSPQQNTEAFF | TGTGCCAGCTCACCACAACAGAACACTGAAGCTTTCTTT
TRBJ2-3 | - | TRBV2 | - | CASLQGTSTDTQYF | TGTGCCAGCCTACAGGGTACTAGCACAGATACGCAGTATTTT
TRBJ1-1 | - | TRBV4-3 | - | CASSQEWRSPNTEAFF | TGCGCCAGCAGCCAAGAATGGAGGAGTCCAAACACTGAAGCTTTCTTT
TRBJ1-4 | TRBD1 | TRBV7-2 | - | CASSWDRGHEKLFF | TGTGCCAGCAGCTGGGACAGGGGTCACGAAAAACTGTTTTTT
TRBJ2-1 | TRBD2 | TRBV7-2 | - | CASRPLAGVPNEQFF | TGTGCCAGCAGGCCACTAGCGGGGGTGCCGAATGAGCAGTTCTTC
TRBJ2-7 | TRBD1 | TRBV16 | few | CASSQWSGQGEQYF | TGTGCCAGCAGCCAATGGTCTGGACAGGGGGAGCAGTACTTC
TRBJ2-7 | TRBD2 | TRBV3-1/TRBV3-2 | - | CASSPGTSRGNEQYF | TGTGCCAGCAGCCCCGGGACTAGTAGAGGGAATGAGCAGTACTTC
TRBJ2-2 | TRBD1 | TRBV5-8 | - | CASSLVPGTAYTGELFF | TGTGCCAGCAGCTTGGTGCCCGGGACAGCTTACACCGGGGAGCTGTTTTTT
TRBJ2-3 | TRBD2 | TRBV15 | - | CATSLLPGLATDTQYF | TGTGCCACCAGCTTACTACCGGGACTAGCGACAGATACGCAGTATTTT
TRBJ1-1 | - | TRBV28 | - | CASRPGWETEAFF | TGTGCCAGCAGACCTGGGTGGGAGACCGAAGCTTTCTTT
TRBJ2-7 | TRBD1 | TRBV7-7 | - | CASSPAPGQGSPEQYF | TGTGCTAGCAGCCCTGCGCCGGGACAGGGGTCTCCCGAGCAGTACTTC
TRBJ2-7 | - | TRBV2 | - | CASIGSGGSSYEQYF | TGTGCCAGCATCGGAAGTGGAGGTAGCTCCTACGAGCAGTACTTC
TRBJ2-2 | - | TRBV5-4 | - | CASSFQGRGTGELFF | TGTGCCAGCAGCTTCCAGGGTAGGGGCACCGGGGAGCTGTTTTTT
TRBJ2-7 | TRBD2 | TRBV10-2 | - | CASSPTSPPYEQYF | TGCGCCAGCAGCCCGACTAGCCCCCCGTACGAGCAGTACTTC
TRBJ1-1 | TRBD1 | TRBV6-5 | - | CASRKGQGATEAFF | TGTGCCAGCAGAAAGGGACAGGGGGCCACTGAAGCTTTCTTT
TRBJ2-3 | - | TRBV19 | - | CASSNQVATDTQYF | TGTGCCAGTAGTAATCAGGTTGCCACAGATACGCAGTATTTT
TRBJ2-1 | - | TRBV6-5 | - | CASSSRYNEQFF | TGTGCCAGCAGTTCCAGGTACAATGAGCAGTTCTTC
TRBJ1-2 | TRBD1 | TRBV7-2 | - | CASSGGAGGDYGYTF | TGTGCCAGCAGCGGAGGGGCAGGGGGCGACTATGGCTACACCTTC
TRBJ2-2 | - | TRBV7-2 | - | CASSLAVDTGELFF | TGTGCCAGCAGCTTAGCGGTAGACACCGGGGAGCTGTTTTTT
TRBJ1-6 | TRBD1 | TRBV5-1 | few | CASSWDRGNSPLHF | TGCGCCAGCAGTTGGGACAGGGGTAATTCACCCCTCCACTTT
TRBJ2-2 | - | TRBV7-7 | once | CASSLSGPNTGELFF | TGTGCTAGCAGCTTATCTGGGCCGAACACCGGGGAGCTGTTTTTT
TRBJ2-6 | - | TRBV27 | - | CASSSRRVGVGANVLTF | TGTGCCAGCAGTTCTCGGCGTGTGGGCGTAGGGGCCAACGTCCTGACTTTC
TRBJ2-2 | TRBD2 | TRBV7-3 | - | CASSLRAGGPNGELFF | TGTGCCAGCAGCTTAAGAGCGGGAGGGCCTAACGGGGAGCTGTTTTTT
TRBJ1-3 | - | TRBV6-5 | - | CASSYGSGNTIYF | TGTGCCAGCAGTTACGGTAGTGGAAACACCATATATTTT
TRBJ1-5 | - | TRBV5-6 | - | CASSFYHRVQPQHF | TGTGCCAGCAGCTTCTATCATCGGGTTCAGCCCCAGCATTTT
TRBJ1-3 | TRBD1 | TRBV6-1 | few | CASSEEAGTGGNTIYF | TGTGCCAGCAGTGAAGAAGCCGGGACAGGTGGAAACACCATATATTTT
TRBJ1-3 | - | TRBV10-1 | - | CASSADGPGRYF | TGCGCCAGCAGCGCTGACGGCCCGGGTCGATATTTT
TRBJ1-3 | - | TRBV7-2 | once | CASGLSGNTIYF | TGTGCCAGCGGGCTGTCTGGAAACACCATATATTTT
TRBJ1-5 | TRBD1 | TRBV19 | many | CASSIETGVPYSNQPQHF | TGTGCCAGTAGTATAGAGACAGGGGTTCCTTATAGCAATCAGCCCCAGCATTTT
TRBJ2-2 | - | TRBV6-2/TRBV6-3 | - | CASSYPGTGELFF | TGTGCCAGCAGTTACCCCGGCACCGGGGAGCTGTTTTTT
TRBJ2-2 | TRBD1 | TRBV27 | - | CASSHYRGTNTGELFF | TGTGCCAGCAGTCATTACAGGGGAACGAACACCGGGGAGCTGTTTTTT
TRBJ2-7 | - | TRBV7-2 | - | CASSPQTASYEQYF | TGTGCCAGCAGCCCCCAGACAGCTTCCTACGAGCAGTACTTC
TRBJ1-6 | TRBD1 | TRBV5-6 | - | CASSWLDRDSNSPLHF | TGTGCCAGCAGCTGGCTGGACAGGGACTCCAATTCACCCCTCCACTTT